One sample yielded the 5 T cell receptor beta chains listed below, sequenced in a study of T cells in Graves' hyperthyroidism and ophthalmopathy. It was RNA transcripts that yielded the amplified TCR beta CDR3 regions. The HTBI set primed first-round TCR CDR3 RT-PCR. TCRdb redid the calling of the multiplex PCR reads with MiXCR, one entry per CDR3 protein. The sample has about 560,000 distinct CDR3 sequences; 13% to 15% are singletons. Input material: blood. These receptors were collected from a woman aged 40 to 50 with Graves' hyperthyroidism.

The chain has TRBV5-1 and TRBJ1-6, with TRBD1 matching 9 bases. The CDR3 contains 16 residues. With 0 bases clipped from V and 10 bases from J, the junction kept 8 bases outside the gene matches. Germline CDR1 SGHRS, CDR2 YFSETQ. This CDR3 is CASSLVVGTGRSPLHF. Here the CDR3 DNA reads TGCGCCAGCAGCTTGGTAGTCGGGACAGGGCGATCACCCCTCCACTTT. The whole variable domain, remainder taken from reference TRBV5-1 and TRBJ1-6, is KAGVTQTPRYLIKTRGQQVTLSCSPISGHRSVSWYQQTPGQGLQFLFEYFSETQRNKGNFPGRFSGRQFSNSRSEMNVSTLELGDSALYLCASSLVVGTGRSPLHFGNGTRLTVT.

The sample holds many counts of this clonotype. CDR3 sequence (DNA): TGTGCCAGCAGCGGCAACAGGGGGACCTACGCTTTCTTT. Its translation: CASSGNRGTYAFF. J is TRBJ1-1 and V is TRBV11-1; TRBD1 agrees at 8 bases. Germline loops: CDR1 SGHAT, CDR2 FQDESV (reference sequence). This CDR3 comprises 13 residues. After removal of 5 bases from V and 11 bases from J, the junction contained 10 bases not matched to a gene.

Many counts were recorded for this clonotype. J is TRBJ2-7 and V is TRBV5-8; D is uncertain. V was cut by 7 bases and J by 5 bases, with 4 bases left in between. Germline V gives CDR1 SGHTS, CDR2 YDEGEE. There are 9 residues in the CDR3. The CDR3 DNA reads as TGTGCCAGCGGCCACGAGCAGTACTTC. Amino acids: CASGHEQYF.

This clonotype has at least ten counts. The chain has TRBV3-1 and TRBJ2-1; D unresolved. In germline, CDR1 is LGHDT, CDR2 YNNKEL (reference sequence). Between the trimmed V and J ends, which lost 4 bases and 6 bases, there was a span of 19 bases. The CDR3 totals 16 residues. As DNA, the CDR3 is TGTGCCAGCAGCCTCGTAGGTACTGAGGTGTTCAATGAGCAGTTCTTC. This translates into CASSLVGTEVFNEQFF.

J is TRBJ2-7 and V is TRBV10-1; D ambiguous. The CDR3 runs 14 residues. V gave up 0 bases and J gave up 5 bases, with 11 bases separating them. Germline V gene lookup returns CDR1 WNHNN and CDR2 SYGVQD (reference sequence). CDR3 residues: CASSESLRADEQYF. CDR3 DNA sequence: TGCGCCAGCAGTGAGTCGTTAAGGGCTGACGAGCAGTACTTC.